What follows are 25 T cell receptor beta chains derived from one specimen sequenced in a study of T-cell reconstitution after alpha-beta-depleted transplantation in children. Molecular barcoding with unique molecular identifiers was used for the TCRbeta library. One entry per CDR3 protein, called by TCRdb with MiXCR from the PCR reads. The table lists more than 200,000 distinct CDR3 sequences, under 30% of them singletons. The sample consisted of PBMCs, taken before TCRalphabeta/CD19-depleted stem cell transplant. Every receptor here comes from a girl aged 2-15 years with Fanconi anemia, due to receive a stem cell transplant.

In its sample, this clonotype was seen many times. This chain connects TRBV12-3 or TRBV12-4 to TRBJ2-3; either TRBD1 or TRBD2 may fit D (5 bases each). V was shortened by 5 bases and J by 2 bases, with 14 bases between the two germline ends. CDR3 length equals 15 residues. CDR3 nucleotide sequence: TGTGCCAGCAGTACGTATGGGGGAACCACAGATACGCAGTATTTT. This sequence encodes CASSTYGGTTDTQYF.

In this sample, this clonotype turned up many times. V gene TRBV12-3 or TRBV12-4 combines with J gene TRBJ2-1; 8 nucleotides match TRBD2. With 4 bases clipped from V and 4 bases from J, the junction kept 12 bases outside the gene matches. CDR3 length: 17 amino acids. This chain's CDR3 is CASSSGRVAGRYNEQFF. The CDR3, as DNA: TGTGCCAGCAGTTCTGGCAGGGTAGCGGGAAGATACAATGAGCAGTTCTTC.

This clonotype has ten or more counts. CDR3 loop: CASSLAPGQSYGYTF. In nucleotides, the CDR3 is TGTGCCAGCAGTTTAGCTCCGGGACAGTCCTATGGCTACACCTTC. The rearrangement links TRBV12-3 or TRBV12-4 to TRBJ1-2; 7 nucleotides match TRBD1. Losses at the gene ends were 0 bases for V and 4 bases for J; bases not matched to a gene: 5. There are 15 residues in the CDR3.

The table lists this clonotype with many counts. This chain links TRBV7-2 with TRBJ2-3, with a tentative D call TRBD1 (5 bases). Germline V gene sequence: CDR1 SGHTA, CDR2 FQGNSA. V lost 3 bases to trimming and J lost 2 bases, with 12 bases between them. This CDR3 contains 15 residues. CDR3 coding DNA: TGTGCCAGCAGCTTGTCCCAGGGAATCACAGATACGCAGTATTTT. Translation gives CASSLSQGITDTQYF.

This clonotype showed up many times. This chain joins TRBV7-9 and TRBJ2-7; possible D gene TRBD2, 5 bases. The CDR3 has 14 residues. The germline V gene encodes CDR1 SEHNR and CDR2 FQNEAQ (reference sequence). Trimming removed 1 base from V and 0 bases from J, with 7 bases in between. CDR3 sequence: CASSLVGISYEQYF. DNA for the CDR3: TGTGCCAGCAGCTTAGTCGGGATCTCCTACGAGCAGTACTTC.

This clonotype was counted ten times or more. This chain uses TRBV27 with TRBJ2-7; either TRBD1 or TRBD2 may supply D (5 bases each). V was clipped by 4 bases and J by 5 bases, with 18 bases between them. Germline V gene lookup returns CDR1 MNHEY and CDR2 SMNVEV (reference sequence). The CDR3 consists of 15 residues. CDR3 nucleotide sequence: TGTGCCAGCAGTTCCTGGGGAAGAGGGGAGCACGAGCAGTACTTC. Its protein product is CASSSWGRGEHEQYF.

This clonotype was observed many times. The chain couples TRBV7-8 to TRBJ1-2; 7 positions agree with TRBD1. CDR1 is SGHVS and CDR2 is FQNEAQ in the germline V gene. Germline trimming cut 5 bases from V and 3 bases from J; bases unmatched to any gene: 9. This CDR3 is built from 15 residues. As DNA, the CDR3 is TGTGCCAGCAGCAGAAGCGAGACAGGGTACTATGGCTACACCTTC. Translation gives CASSRSETGYYGYTF.

Ten or more counts support this clonotype. This chain connects TRBV7-2 to TRBJ2-3; the match to TRBD2 covers 10 bases. The length of the CDR3 is 16 residues. Germline trimming cut 0 bases from V and 3 bases from J; bases unmatched to any gene: 3. Germline V lookup: CDR1 SGHTA, CDR2 FQGNSA. The CDR3 DNA reads TGTGCCAGCAGCTTAGCTAGCGGGGGGCCTACAGATACGCAGTATTTT. This gives the protein CASSLASGGPTDTQYF.

The V and J genes are TRBV6-1 and TRBJ2-7, with TRBD2 matching 14 bases. The trim removed 5 bases at V and 5 bases at J, leaving 8 bases unmatched. Looked up from germline, CDR1 is MNHNS and CDR2 is SASEGT. The CDR3 has 16 amino acids. CDR3 sequence (DNA): TGTGCCAGCAGTCGCCCCCGACTAGCGGGAGGGGACGAGCAGTACTTC. Protein product: CASSRPRLAGGDEQYF.

This clonotype has only a few counts. The chain uses TRBV28 and TRBJ2-3; 12 bases line up with TRBD1. This CDR3 contains 17 residues. V was clipped by 0 bases and J by 4 bases; unmatched bases: 5. The V gene's germline CDR1 is MDHEN and CDR2 SYDVKM. CDR3 coding DNA: TGTGCCAGCAGTTTATGGGGGGGACAGGGGGCTCCAGATACGCAGTATTTT. Its translation: CASSLWGGQGAPDTQYF.

The CDR3 DNA reads TGCAGTGCTAGTGGGGCGGGGGGGCCGACAGATACGCAGTATTTT. Protein: CSASGAGGPTDTQYF. This sequence joins TRBV20-1 and TRBJ2-3; 9 bases map to TRBD2. CDR3 length: 15 residues. CDR1 and CDR2 (germline): DFQATT, SNEGSKA (reference sequence). V lost 3 bases to trimming and J lost 3 bases; unmatched junction nucleotides: 7.

This clonotype was detected ten times or more. The chain recombines TRBV20-1 with TRBJ2-7; D perhaps matches TRBD2 (5 bases). Germline V gives CDR1 DFQATT, CDR2 SNEGSKA (reference sequence). V was trimmed by 6 bases and J by 0 bases, leaving 9 bases between them. CDR3 length: 12 amino acids. CDR3 amino acids: CSATGSSYEQYF. Written as DNA, the CDR3 is TGCAGTGCAACGGGATCCTCCTACGAGCAGTACTTC.

The chain combines TRBV5-1 with TRBJ2-5; D not certain. Trimming cost V 0 bases and J 4 bases, with 10 bases left between them. The germline gives CDR1 SGHRS, CDR2 YFSETQ. The CDR3 loop spans 14 amino acids. The CDR3 region is CASSLAASLETQYF. CDR3 DNA sequence: TGCGCCAGCAGCTTGGCAGCCTCCTTAGAGACCCAGTACTTC.

This clonotype was found many times. V usage is TRBV20-1 and J usage is TRBJ2-7; TRBD2 matches at 10 bases. From germline, CDR1 is DFQATT and CDR2 SNEGSKA (reference sequence). The CDR3 loop spans 17 amino acids. V shed 3 bases and J 2 bases; nucleotides not matched to a gene: 13. The CDR3 DNA sequence: TGCAGTGCTAGCCTCCTTAGCGGGGGGCCGACTGCCTACGAGCAGTACTTC. Translation gives CSASLLSGGPTAYEQYF.

In this sample, this clonotype turned up a few times. This chain joins TRBV20-1 and TRBJ2-5, with 11 bases aligning to TRBD2. Trimming took 5 bases from V and 5 from J; bases not matched to a gene: 16. This CDR3 region has 17 residues. Germline V gene lookup returns CDR1 DFQATT and CDR2 SNEGSKA (reference sequence). The chain's CDR3 is CSAWSLSGGALGETQYF. As DNA, the CDR3 is TGCAGTGCTTGGTCGCTTAGCGGGGGGGCCCTCGGCGAGACCCAGTACTTC.

There are a few counts of this clonotype. This sequence joins TRBV5-6 and TRBJ1-3; D may be TRBD1 (5 bases). From germline, CDR1 is SGHDT and CDR2 YYEEEE. The CDR3 sequence is 15 residues long. The V and J ends lost 3 bases and 0 bases respectively, with 10 bases between them. CDR3 in DNA: TGTGCCAGCAGCTCCGCAGGGAACTCTGGAAACACCATATATTTT. As protein: CASSSAGNSGNTIYF.

This clonotype was recorded a few times. The chain combines TRBV6-1 with TRBJ2-3; no definite D call. CDR1 and CDR2 (germline): MNHNS, SASEGT. V lost 5 bases to trimming and J lost 2 bases, with 11 bases between them. The CDR3 has 14 residues. CDR3 sequence reads: CASSHYGNTDTQYF. The CDR3 DNA reads as TGTGCCAGCAGTCATTATGGAAACACAGATACGCAGTATTTT.

This clonotype was detected ten times or more. The chain combines TRBV27 with TRBJ2-3, with D possibly being TRBD2 (6 bases). Germline lookup yields CDR1 MNHEY and CDR2 SMNVEV (reference sequence). The CDR3 runs to 15 residues. The V end was cut by 1 base, the J end by 4 bases, with 12 bases between. CDR3 nucleotides: TGTGCCAGCAGTTTATTGCGGGAAGCACCAGATACGCAGTATTTT. It encodes CASSLLREAPDTQYF.

For this clonotype: A much larger clone sits a single nucleotide away, making a read error possible. This chain joins TRBV29-1 and TRBJ1-1; TRBD1 aligns across 9 bases. This CDR3 region has 13 residues. Germline assignment: CDR1 SQVTM and CDR2 ANQGSEA. J gave up 6 bases and V 4 bases, and 6 bases lay outside the gene matches. The CDR3 loop reads CSVGDRAFPEAFF. CDR3 DNA sequence: TGCAGCGTTGGGGACAGGGCGTTCCCTGAAGCTTTCTTT.

The sample holds many counts of this clonotype. The J gene is TRBJ1-5, the V gene TRBV14; D gene ambiguous. V was pared by 5 bases and J by 7 bases, with 12 bases between. Germline V gene data show CDR1 as SGHDN and CDR2 as FVKESK. This CDR3 has 13 residues. CDR3 loop: CASSRDIGQPQHF. The CDR3 DNA is TGTGCCAGCAGCAGGGATATTGGACAGCCCCAGCATTTT. Full variable domain (missing parts from reference TRBV14 and TRBJ1-5): EAGVTQFPSHSVIEKGQTVTLRCDPISGHDNLYWYRRVMGKEIKFLLHFVKESKQDESGMPNNRFLAERTGGTYSTLKVQPAELEDSGVYFCASSRDIGQPQHFGDGTRLSIL.

This chain links TRBV12-3 or TRBV12-4 with TRBJ2-5; 7 bases match TRBD1. With 3 bases clipped from V and 3 bases from J, the junction kept 10 bases outside the gene matches. CDR3 length: 16 amino acids. DNA of the CDR3: TGTGCCAGCAGTTTTTATCAGGGGGTAAGGGAAGAGACCCAGTACTTC. It encodes CASSFYQGVREETQYF.

This clonotype appeared a single time. The V gene is TRBV6-5, the J gene TRBJ1-2, with D hard to call. Trimming cost V 2 bases and J 4 bases, with 20 bases left between them. Per the germline V gene, CDR1 is MNHEY and CDR2 is SVGAGI. The CDR3 covers 17 residues. CDR3 amino acids: CASSYVLDPMRFYGYTF. The CDR3 DNA is TGTGCCAGCAGTTACGTCCTCGATCCAATGAGGTTCTATGGCTACACCTTC.

This clonotype was seen repeatedly, ten times or more. This chain joins TRBV7-9 and TRBJ2-1, with 10 positions matching TRBD1. Germline loops: CDR1 SEHNR, CDR2 FQNEAQ (reference sequence). J gave up 7 bases and V 3 bases, and 6 bases lay outside the gene matches. The CDR3 totals 15 residues. In DNA, the CDR3 is TGTGCCAGCAGCTTGATGGGACAGGGGATGAATGAGCAGTTCTTC. It codes for CASSLMGQGMNEQFF.

The rearrangement uses TRBV20-1 and TRBJ2-1; D uncertain. The germline V gene encodes CDR1 DFQATT and CDR2 SNEGSKA (reference sequence). The CDR3 covers 11 residues. Trimming stripped 6 bases from V and 2 bases from J, with 5 bases between. DNA of the CDR3: TGCAGTGCCAAGCCCTACAATGAGCAGTTCTTC. Translation: CSAKPYNEQFF.

This clonotype has a count of ten or more. The gene calls are TRBV10-3 and TRBJ2-1, with 8 bases that match TRBD1. V shed 0 bases and J 8 bases; nucleotides not matched to a gene: 12. Germline CDR1 and CDR2: ENHRY and SYGVKD. This CDR3 has 17 residues. Here the CDR3 reads CAISESPGQANEHEQFF. Written as DNA, the CDR3 is TGTGCCATCAGTGAGTCGCCGGGACAGGCGAATGAGCATGAGCAGTTCTTC.